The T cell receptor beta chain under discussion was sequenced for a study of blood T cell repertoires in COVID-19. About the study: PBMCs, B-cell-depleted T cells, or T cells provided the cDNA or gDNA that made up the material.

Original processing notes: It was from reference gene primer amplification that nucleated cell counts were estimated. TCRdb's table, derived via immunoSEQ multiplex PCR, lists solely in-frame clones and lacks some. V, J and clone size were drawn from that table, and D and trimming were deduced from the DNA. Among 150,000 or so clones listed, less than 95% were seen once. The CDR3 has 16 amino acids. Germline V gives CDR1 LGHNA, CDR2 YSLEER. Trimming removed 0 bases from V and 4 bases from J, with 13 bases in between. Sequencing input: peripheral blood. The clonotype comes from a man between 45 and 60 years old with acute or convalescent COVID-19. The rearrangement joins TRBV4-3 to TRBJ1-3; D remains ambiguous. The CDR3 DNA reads TGCGCCAGCAGCCAAGATGGCACAACTAAAGGAAACACCATATATTTT. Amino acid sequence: CASSQDGTTKGNTIYF.